Each of the 17 T cell receptor beta chains below was sequenced from the same sample in a study of blood T cell repertoires in COVID-19. The protocol was immunoSEQ multiplex PCR, while the TCRdb copy is restricted to in-frame clones and leaves out a portion. This sample has about 120,000 clones, with roughly 77% found just once. The sample was peripheral blood. These receptors all stem from a man aged 55 to 70 with active or convalescent COVID-19.

The V and J genes are TRBV19 and TRBJ2-5; 9 bases align to TRBD1. This CDR3 contains 14 residues. V shed 5 bases, J shed 5 bases, and the junction held 6 bases outside the gene matches. CDR1 and CDR2 from the germline V gene are LNHDA and SQIVND (reference sequence). The CDR3 bases are TGTGCCAGTAGTGCCGGACAGGGGTGGGAGACCCAGTACTTC. It codes for CASSAGQGWETQYF.

The rearrangement links TRBV11-2 to TRBJ1-1; no clear D. The CDR3 has 12 residues. Trimming pared 2 bases from V and 3 bases from J, leaving 4 bases between. Germline V gives CDR1 SGHAT, CDR2 FQNNGV. The CDR3 DNA follows: TGTGCCAGCAGCTTACCGTACACTGAAGCTTTCTTT. Translation gives CASSLPYTEAFF.

The chain links TRBV10-3 to TRBJ1-2; 10 bases map to TRBD1. Germline lookup yields CDR1 ENHRY and CDR2 SYGVKD. The CDR3 is made up of 15 amino acids. J gave up 5 bases and V 4 bases, and 7 bases lay outside the gene matches. CDR3 nucleotide sequence: TGTGCCATCAGTGTTGACAGGGGGCGCGAATATGGCTACACCTTC. Amino acid sequence: CAISVDRGREYGYTF.

The chain is built from TRBV27 and TRBJ2-1; 14 bases line up with TRBD2. This CDR3 is built from 16 residues. J was trimmed by 7 bases and V by 0 bases; bases with no gene match: 2. In germline, CDR1 is MNHEY, CDR2 SMNVEV (reference sequence). The CDR3: CASSLSWTSGRNEQFF. In DNA, the CDR3 is TGTGCCAGCAGTTTATCGTGGACTAGCGGGAGGAATGAGCAGTTCTTC.

The chain is built from TRBV9 and TRBJ2-1; 8 bases are shared with TRBD2. In germline, CDR1 is SGDLS, CDR2 YYNGEE. This CDR3 contains 13 residues. The V segment lost 6 bases and the J segment 8 bases; nucleotides outside the gene matches: 7. The CDR3 DNA is TGTGCCAGCACCCAGTTCGGGAGGGATGAGCAGTTCTTC. It is translated as CASTQFGRDEQFF.

This clone was recorded once. This rearrangement joins TRBV29-1 to TRBJ1-5; a weak D match, TRBD1 (5 bases). V lost 4 bases and J 5 bases, leaving 12 bases between the germline ends. The V gene's germline CDR1 is SQVTM and CDR2 ANQGSEA. The CDR3 is 13 amino acids. The CDR3 region is CSVGGALHQPQHF. CDR3 coding DNA: TGCAGCGTTGGTGGGGCGCTTCATCAGCCCCAGCATTTT.

This sequence joins TRBV5-4 and TRBJ2-7; 8 bases agree with TRBD2. Per germline, CDR1 SGHNT and CDR2 YYREEE (reference sequence). CDR3 size: 15 residues. The V segment lost 2 bases and the J segment 2 bases; nucleotides outside the gene matches: 6. The CDR3: CASSLPGGLTYEQYF. The DNA of the CDR3 is TGTGCCAGCAGCTTACCGGGAGGGCTAACCTACGAGCAGTACTTC.

This clone has only a few counts. V and J are TRBV7-2 and TRBJ2-7, with 7 bases lining up with TRBD2. The germline V gene has CDR1 SGHTA and CDR2 FQGNSA. The CDR3 covers 15 residues. V was pared by 4 bases and J by 2 bases, with 8 bases of the junction left unmatched. The CDR3 sequence: CASSSEASGPYEQYF. The CDR3, as DNA: TGTGCCAGCAGCTCTGAGGCTAGCGGCCCCTACGAGCAGTACTTC.

Only a few counts were recorded for this clone. The gene calls are TRBV27 and TRBJ2-7, with 10 bases that match TRBD2. In germline, CDR1 is MNHEY, CDR2 SMNVEV (reference sequence). The CDR3 has 18 amino acids. V lost 6 bases to trimming and J lost 3 bases; unmatched junction nucleotides: 17. The CDR3 coding sequence is TGTGCCAGCAGGTTCCGCGCGACTAGCGGGTCTGTGATCTACGAGCAGTACTTC. This gives the protein CASRFRATSGSVIYEQYF.

The chain combines TRBV5-6 with TRBJ2-1; D gene uncertain. The length of the CDR3 is 14 residues. The germline CDR1 and CDR2 sequences are SGHDT and YYEEEE. V shed 3 bases and J shed 0 bases, with 7 bases lying between them. DNA for the CDR3: TGTGCCAGCAGCTCCCTAAACTCCTACAATGAGCAGTTCTTC. Protein sequence: CASSSLNSYNEQFF.

The chain combines TRBV19 with TRBJ1-2; D is perhaps TRBD1 (6 bases). Per germline, CDR1 LNHDA and CDR2 SQIVND (reference sequence). The V end lost 4 bases, the J end lost 3 bases, and 15 bases lay between the germline ends. This CDR3 comprises 15 residues. In DNA, the CDR3 is TGTGCCAGTAGTACCAAGGACAGCCCGTACTATGGCTACACCTTC. Encoded protein: CASSTKDSPYYGYTF.

The rearrangement uses TRBV5-1 and TRBJ2-3; a weak D match, TRBD2 (5 bases). Per the germline V gene, CDR1 is SGHRS and CDR2 is YFSETQ. V gave up 4 bases and J gave up 6 bases, with 9 bases separating them. CDR3 length: 12 residues. The CDR3 nucleotides read TGCGCCAGCAGCGCCGGGGTGGATACGCAGTATTTT. Translated, it gives CASSAGVDTQYF.

J is TRBJ1-4 and V is TRBV9; D not certain. The CDR3 runs to 16 residues. V gave up 2 bases and J gave up 3 bases, with 14 bases separating them. CDR1 SGDLS and CDR2 YYNGEE come from the germline V gene. CDR3 residues: CASSVTAGWSNEKLFF. Written as DNA, the CDR3 is TGTGCCAGCAGCGTCACCGCCGGTTGGTCTAATGAAAAACTGTTTTTT.

The V and J genes are TRBV5-1 and TRBJ2-1; D is perhaps TRBD2 (5 bases). Germline values: CDR1 SGHRS, CDR2 YFSETQ. The CDR3 spans 15 residues. Trimming stripped 2 bases from V and 5 bases from J, with 14 bases between. Here the CDR3 DNA reads TGCGCCAGCAGCTTCGGGATCCACCCTAACAATGAGCAGTTCTTC. Its translation is CASSFGIHPNNEQFF. The variable domain in full, completed from reference TRBV5-1 and TRBJ2-1, reads KAGVTQTPRYLIKTRGQQVTLSCSPISGHRSVSWYQQTPGQGLQFLFEYFSETQRNKGNFPGRFSGRQFSNSRSEMNVSTLELGDSALYLCASSFGIHPNNEQFFGPGTRLTVL.

The gene calls are TRBV7-2 and TRBJ1-4, with a weak D call TRBD1 (5 bases). CDR3 length: 15 amino acids. CDR1 SGHTA and CDR2 FQGNSA come from the germline V gene. V was shortened by 1 base and J by 3 bases, with 9 bases between the two germline ends. The CDR3 region is CASSLVGGSNEKLFF. The CDR3 coding sequence is TGTGCCAGCAGCTTAGTGGGGGGATCTAATGAAAAACTGTTTTTT.

This clone was counted only a few times. V gene TRBV19 combines with J gene TRBJ2-5; D is possibly TRBD2 (5 bases). Trimming stripped 10 bases from V and 4 bases from J, with 16 bases between. The CDR3 loop spans 13 amino acids. CDR1 is LNHDA and CDR2 is SQIVND in the germline V gene (reference sequence). The CDR3 DNA follows: TGTGCCATTAGCTCCGACGGAGGAGAGACCCAGTACTTC. Translating it yields CAISSDGGETQYF.

The V gene is TRBV9, the J gene TRBJ2-7, with 7 bases fitting TRBD2. Per germline, CDR1 SGDLS and CDR2 YYNGEE. There are 14 residues in the CDR3. Trimming cost V 5 bases and J 4 bases; bases outside gene matches: 9. CDR3 DNA: TGTGCCAGCAGTGAAGGCGGGAGAGGTTACGAGCAGTACTTC. Translating gives CASSEGGRGYEQYF.